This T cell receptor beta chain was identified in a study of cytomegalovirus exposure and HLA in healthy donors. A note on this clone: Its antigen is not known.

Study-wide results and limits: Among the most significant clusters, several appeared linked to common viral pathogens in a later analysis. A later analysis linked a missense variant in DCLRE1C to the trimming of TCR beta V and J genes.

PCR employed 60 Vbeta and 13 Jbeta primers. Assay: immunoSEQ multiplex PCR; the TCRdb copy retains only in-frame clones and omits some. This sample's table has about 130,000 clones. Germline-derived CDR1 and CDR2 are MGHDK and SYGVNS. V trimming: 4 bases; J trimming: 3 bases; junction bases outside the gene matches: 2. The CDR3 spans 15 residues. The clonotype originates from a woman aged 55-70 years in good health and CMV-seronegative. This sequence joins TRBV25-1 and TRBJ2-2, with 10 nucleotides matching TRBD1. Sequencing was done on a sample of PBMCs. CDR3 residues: CASSAGTGDTGELFF. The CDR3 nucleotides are TGTGCCAGCAGTGCCGGGACAGGGGACACCGGGGAGCTGTTTTTT.